These 31 T cell receptor beta chains originate from one sample sequenced in a study of regulatory T cells in long-lasting Graves disease. Sample time point: newly diagnosed GD, antithyroid drugs for less than 3 months. The TCR library was made from RNA extracted from PBMCs. Both iRepertoire HTBI primers and Arm-PCR of CDR3 regions were used to build the TCR beta libraries. TCRdb reprocessed the multiplex PCR reads with MiXCR, giving one entry per CDR3 protein. The sample contains 450,000 to 600,000 distinct CDR3 sequences, under 20% of which appear only once. The data also belong to a second study, concerning T cells in Graves' hyperthyroidism and ophthalmopathy.

The source was peripheral blood mononuclear cells (PBMCs), collected at new diagnosis, from a patient treated with antithyroid drugs. The receptors were sampled from a man in his forties or fifties with Graves disease.

As concerns this clonotype: It may be a read error: a sequence one base away is much more abundant. The rearrangement uses TRBV5-1 and TRBJ2-5; a weak D match, TRBD2 (6 bases). CDR1 SGHRS and CDR2 YFSETQ come from the germline V gene. Trimming took 4 bases from V and 2 from J, leaving 15 bases between them. The length of the CDR3 is 15 residues. The CDR3 DNA sequence: TGCGCCAGCAGCCTAACTAACGGGAGACAAGAGACCCAGTACTTC. This codes for CASSLTNGRQETQYF.

In the case of this clonotype: A much more abundant neighbour one base away suggests this may be a read error. The genes are TRBV28 and TRBJ2-7, with D perhaps assigned TRBD1 or TRBD2 (5 bases each). CDR1 MDHEN and CDR2 SYDVKM come from the germline V gene. Trimming stripped 5 bases from V and 7 bases from J, with 27 bases between. The CDR3 has 17 residues. CDR3 sequence reads: CASSTGILGRSYNEQYF. The CDR3 DNA sequence: TGTGCCAGCAGTACGGGAATCCTGGGGCGCTCCTACAATGAGCAGTACTTC.

Many counts were recorded for this clonotype. The chain is built from TRBV20-1 and TRBJ2-5; 7 bases are shared with TRBD2. The germline V gene encodes CDR1 DFQATT and CDR2 SNEGSKA (reference sequence). Losses at the gene ends were 3 bases for V and 1 base for J; bases not matched to a gene: 5. The CDR3 covers 14 residues. CDR3 sequence: CSASPKRGQETQYF. The CDR3, as DNA: TGCAGTGCTAGCCCGAAGCGGGGCCAAGAGACCCAGTACTTC.

This clonotype has a handful of counts. The chain combines TRBV5-6 with TRBJ1-3; perhaps TRBD1 as D (5 bases). Trimming stripped 1 base from V and 0 bases from J, with 11 bases between. The CDR3 sequence is 16 residues long. Germline V gene lookup returns CDR1 SGHDT and CDR2 YYEEEE. CDR3 in amino acids: CASSLRQLLSGNTIYF. The CDR3 DNA is TGTGCCAGCAGCTTGCGACAGTTGCTCTCTGGAAACACCATATATTTT.

The chain recombines TRBV4-2 with TRBJ2-3; 15 positions agree with TRBD2. Germline V gene sequence: CDR1 LGHNA, CDR2 YNFKEQ. This CDR3 spans 15 amino acids. Trimming removed 8 bases from V and 3 bases from J; junction bases left unmatched: 3. Written as DNA, the CDR3 is TGTGCCAGCGGACTAGCGGGAGGGCCTACAGATACGCAGTATTTT. Translation: CASGLAGGPTDTQYF.

This clonotype appeared many times. The chain links TRBV20-1 to TRBJ1-2, with D unresolved. V lost 3 bases and J lost 4, with 6 bases in between. This CDR3 is built from 11 residues. Germline V gene data show CDR1 as DFQATT and CDR2 as SNEGSKA (reference sequence). CDR3 nucleotides: TGCAGTGCTAGGCTGGGCTATGGCTACACCTTC. Translated: CSARLGYGYTF.

J is TRBJ2-2 and V is TRBV10-3; 7 bases match TRBD2. The CDR3 loop spans 16 amino acids. The germline gives CDR1 ENHRY, CDR2 SYGVKD. The J segment lost 3 bases and the V segment lost 5 bases, leaving 9 bases of the junction unmatched. The CDR3 DNA sequence: TGTGCCATCAGTCGCAGAGGGAGGGATCACACCGGGGAGCTGTTTTTT. Protein: CAISRRGRDHTGELFF.

In its sample, this clonotype was seen many times. This sequence joins TRBV18 and TRBJ2-1, with unresolved D. This CDR3 has 17 residues. Trimming took 0 bases from V and 3 from J, leaving 15 bases between them. In germline, CDR1 is KGHSH, CDR2 LQKENI. CDR3 residues: CASSPPTSSLIYNEQFF. Here the CDR3 DNA reads TGTGCCAGCTCACCACCCACGTCATCCCTTATCTACAATGAGCAGTTCTTC.

This clonotype was detected ten times or more. This rearrangement joins TRBV12-3 or TRBV12-4 to TRBJ2-1; 8 bases line up with TRBD2. V was clipped by 0 bases and J by 2 bases; unmatched bases: 3. This CDR3 contains 16 residues. In nucleotides, the CDR3 is TGTGCCAGCAGTTTAGCTCGGGGGGGGACCTACAATGAGCAGTTCTTC. This gives the protein CASSLARGGTYNEQFF.

Details on this clonotype: This may be a read error, as it is one base from a much larger clone. The CDR3 spells CASSLAWTNYGHTF. CDR3 coding DNA: TGCGCCAGCAGCTTGGCCTGGACTAACTATGGCCACACCTTC. The chain is built from TRBV5-1 and TRBJ1-2; the D is unclear. The CDR3 has 14 amino acids. Germline values: CDR1 SGHRS, CDR2 YFSETQ.

V is TRBV20-1 and J is TRBJ1-5; D uncertain. The CDR3 length is 16 residues. Trimming shortened V by 6 bases and J by 1 base, and 19 bases separated the two germline ends. Germline V CDR1 and CDR2: DFQATT, SNEGSKA (reference sequence). The CDR3: CSAGRAGRGSNQPQHF. CDR3 DNA sequence: TGCAGTGCGGGGAGAGCAGGAAGAGGAAGCAATCAGCCCCAGCATTTT.

Ten or more counts support this clonotype. The genes are TRBV12-3 or TRBV12-4 and TRBJ2-7; D is perhaps TRBD1 (5 bases). Trimming removed 6 bases from V and 3 bases from J, with 12 bases in between. This CDR3 region has 13 residues. CDR3 sequence: CASSRGHLYEQYF. In nucleotides, the CDR3 is TGTGCCAGCAGCCGAGGACACCTCTACGAGCAGTACTTC.

There are many counts of this clonotype. The rearrangement links TRBV28 to TRBJ2-7; TRBD2 agrees at 7 bases. The CDR3 covers 20 residues. After removal of 6 bases from V and 4 bases from J, the junction contained 27 bases not matched to a gene. Germline CDR1 and CDR2: MDHEN and SYDVKM. The CDR3 DNA reads as TGTGCCAGCAGACAGCGGGGCCTCGATGTAGGGCGGGGAGGCAGATACGAGCAGTACTTC. Translation: CASRQRGLDVGRGGRYEQYF.

Concerning this clonotype: The germline gene is not matched at one end of the junction; a read error may be the cause. The chain has TRBV11-2 and TRBJ2-7; no reliable D call. The CDR3 contains 12 residues. CDR1 is SGHAT and CDR2 is FQNNGV in the germline V gene. CDR3 in amino acids: CASSSLTYERYF. The CDR3 region has the DNA TGTGCCAGCAGCTCCTTAACCTACGAGCGGTACTTC.

The chain has TRBV6-2 or TRBV6-3 and TRBJ2-1; D is undetermined. The CDR3 covers 17 residues. Germline loops: CDR1 MNHEY, CDR2 SVGEGT. The germline V and J ends were trimmed by 0 bases and 6 bases, with 18 bases remaining between them. In DNA form, the CDR3 reads TGTGCCAGCAGTTACTCGAGAAGAAGGTGGGGATCCAATGAGCAGTTCTTC. As protein: CASSYSRRRWGSNEQFF.

This clonotype has at least ten counts. The chain recombines TRBV2 with TRBJ2-7; D not certain. The CDR3 contains 14 residues. Trimming shortened V by 7 bases and J by 0 bases, and 13 bases separated the two germline ends. Germline V lookup: CDR1 SNHLY, CDR2 FYNNEI. CDR3 coding DNA: TGTGCCAGCACCGTATACAGCGACTCCTACGAGCAGTACTTC. Residues: CASTVYSDSYEQYF. The whole variable domain, filled in from reference TRBV2 and TRBJ2-7, reads EPEVTQTPSHQVTQMGQEVILRCVPISNHLYFYWYRQILGQKVEFLVSFYNNEISEKSEIFDDQFSVERPDGSNFTLKIRSTKLEDSAMYFCASTVYSDSYEQYFGPGTRLTVT.

There are a few counts of this clonotype. The CDR3 here is CASNDLPTDTQYF. CDR3 nucleotide sequence: TGTGCCAGTAACGATCTTCCCACAGATACGCAGTATTTT. J is TRBJ2-3 and V is TRBV19; D gene unclear. Germline V gene sequence: CDR1 LNHDA, CDR2 SQIVND (reference sequence). Trimming removed 7 bases at V and 2 bases at J, with 10 bases between. The CDR3 contains 13 residues.

The chain uses TRBV2 and TRBJ2-7, with 16 bases that match TRBD2. Germline V gene lookup returns CDR1 SNHLY and CDR2 FYNNEI. The CDR3 is 16 amino acids. V dropped 6 bases and J dropped 4; count of bases not matched to a gene: 6. CDR3 nucleotides: TGTGCCAGCAGGTCCGGGACTAGCGGGAGGGCGTACGAGCAGTACTTC. Encoded protein: CASRSGTSGRAYEQYF.

The rearrangement links TRBV12-3 or TRBV12-4 to TRBJ2-7; 7 bases line up with TRBD2. The ends lost 8 bases at V and 3 bases at J; junction bases unmatched: 10. The CDR3 contains 14 residues. The CDR3 bases are TGTGCCAGCCAGTCCGCCCGCGGGAGCTACGAGCAGTACTTC. It encodes CASQSARGSYEQYF.

This clonotype was counted many times. V and J are TRBV28 and TRBJ2-1, with 12 bases fitting TRBD2. V shed 8 bases, J shed 8 bases, and the junction held 10 bases outside the gene matches. The CDR3 covers 15 residues. CDR1 and CDR2 (germline): MDHEN, SYDVKM. CDR3 residues: CASAPRTSGNDEQFF. The CDR3 DNA is TGTGCCAGCGCTCCCCGGACTAGCGGGAACGATGAGCAGTTCTTC.

This clonotype has only a few counts. The chain employs TRBV9 and TRBJ2-2; D not resolved. The CDR3 has 13 amino acids. The V gene's germline CDR1 is SGDLS and CDR2 YYNGEE. Trimming stripped 0 bases from V and 4 bases from J, with 4 bases between. Written as DNA, the CDR3 is TGTGCCAGCAGCGTAGACCTCACCGGGGAGCTGTTTTTT. Its translation is CASSVDLTGELFF.

This clonotype turned up a few times. The gene calls are TRBV12-3 or TRBV12-4 and TRBJ1-2, with TRBD1 matching over 8 bases. The CDR3 is made up of 15 amino acids. The V and J ends lost 2 bases and 0 bases, in that order; junction bases with no gene match: 2. The chain's CDR3 is CASSLRDRSNYGYTF. For the CDR3, the DNA is TGTGCCAGCAGTTTAAGGGACAGGTCTAACTATGGCTACACCTTC.

The sample holds many counts of this clonotype. The chain is built from TRBV5-1 and TRBJ1-1; D is unclear. V was cut by 4 bases and J by 1 base, with 14 bases left in between. CDR3 length: 15 residues. Germline values: CDR1 SGHRS, CDR2 YFSETQ. For the CDR3, the DNA is TGCGCCAGCAGCGTTTGGGGTGAGGCGAACACTGAAGCTTTCTTT. Translation: CASSVWGEANTEAFF.

This clonotype was recorded many times. This chain connects TRBV7-2 to TRBJ2-3; maybe TRBD2 (6 bases). The germline V gene has CDR1 SGHTA and CDR2 FQGNSA. Deletions cut 7 bases from V and 0 bases from J, with 14 bases between. CDR3 length: 15 amino acids. The chain's CDR3 is CASTLGAGSTDTQYF. DNA for the CDR3: TGTGCCAGCACCCTAGGGGCGGGGAGCACAGATACGCAGTATTTT.

In nucleotides, the CDR3 is TGTGCCAGCAGCTCCGGACGGGGGGATCAGCCCCAGCATTTT. Encoded protein: CASSSGRGDQPQHF. The V call is TRBV7-9, the J call TRBJ1-5; the D gene is possibly TRBD1 (5 bases). The CDR3 loop spans 14 amino acids. V lost 4 bases and J 5 bases, leaving 12 bases between the germline ends. Germline V gene sequence: CDR1 SEHNR, CDR2 FQNEAQ (reference sequence).

This clonotype was detected ten times or more. The V call is TRBV5-1, the J call TRBJ2-1, with TRBD2 identical over 12 bases. The CDR3 totals 15 residues. Trimming removed 0 bases from V and 6 bases from J; junction bases left unmatched: 1. CDR1 and CDR2 from the germline V gene are SGHRS and YFSETQ. The CDR3 loop reads CASSLASGRANEQFF. The CDR3 nucleotides are TGCGCCAGCAGCTTGGCTAGCGGGAGGGCCAATGAGCAGTTCTTC.

This clonotype was seen once. V and J are TRBV19 and TRBJ1-5; D gene ambiguous. This CDR3 contains 18 residues. CDR1 is LNHDA and CDR2 is SQIVND in the germline V gene (reference sequence). V was trimmed by 3 bases and J by 1 base, leaving 19 bases between them. CDR3 loop: CASSIFGVLQLSNQPQHF. For the CDR3, the DNA is TGTGCCAGTAGTATTTTCGGGGTTCTACAGTTAAGCAATCAGCCCCAGCATTTT. Full variable domain (remainder filled in from reference TRBV19 and TRBJ1-5): DGGITQSPKYLFRKEGQNVTLSCEQNLNHDAMYWYRQDPGQGLRLIYYSQIVNDFQKGDIAEGYSVSREKKESFPLTVTSAQKNPTAFYLCASSIFGVLQLSNQPQHFGDGTRLSIL.

This clonotype was seen only a few times. The rearrangement uses TRBV10-1 and TRBJ2-1, with D unresolved. Germline V gene data show CDR1 as WNHNN and CDR2 as SYGVQD (reference sequence). There are 16 residues in the CDR3. The germline V and J ends were trimmed by 4 bases and 0 bases, with 13 bases remaining between them. In DNA form, the CDR3 reads TGCGCCAGCAGTGCCGTCCCTCCAGGCTCCTACAATGAGCAGTTCTTC. The encoded protein is CASSAVPPGSYNEQFF.

This clonotype was found a few times. J is TRBJ2-7 and V is TRBV28; 7 positions match TRBD2. The germline V gene encodes CDR1 MDHEN and CDR2 SYDVKM. The CDR3 covers 15 residues. J gave up 1 base and V 5 bases, and 8 bases lay outside the gene matches. CDR3 sequence (DNA): TGTGCCAGCAGTCCTTATAGCGGGTTATCCTACGAGCAGTACTTC. Translating it yields CASSPYSGLSYEQYF.

This clonotype showed up just a few times. This chain connects TRBV5-1 to TRBJ1-1; tentatively, D is TRBD1 (5 bases). The V gene lost 7 bases and the J gene lost 3 bases, with 13 bases spanning the gap. Germline CDR1 and CDR2: SGHRS and YFSETQ. The CDR3 totals 13 residues. CDR3 sequence: CASSRVVDTEAFF. In nucleotides, the CDR3 is TGCGCCAGCTCCAGGGTCGTCGACACTGAAGCTTTCTTT.

This clonotype was found a few times. This likely reflects a read error, since a far larger clone is one base away. This chain links TRBV7-8 with TRBJ2-7; D remains ambiguous. Per germline, CDR1 SGHVS and CDR2 FQNEAQ. The CDR3 spans 15 residues. Trimming removed 5 bases from V and 4 bases from J, with 18 bases in between. CDR3 protein: CASSQDRRVGYEQYF. The DNA for the CDR3 is TGTGCCAGCAGCCAAGATCGTAGGGTCGGGTACGAGCAGTACTTC.